These 20 T cell receptor beta chains were sequenced from one sample in a study of blood T cells in healthy people across ages. The second PCR ran 7 to 11 cycles with a sample-barcoded 5' primer and J-beta primers. TCRdb re-analysed the 5' RACE reads in MiXCR, keeping a single row per CDR3 protein. The sample includes 750,000 to 950,000 distinct CDR3 sequences, roughly 25% seen only once; the top ten take about 3%. These records were also assigned to another study, of T cells of mothers and their children.

Sequencing was performed on blood. The receptors stem from a boy between 10 and 17 years old in good health.

This clonotype was counted between two and nine times. This chain links TRBV9 with TRBJ2-1; maybe TRBD2 (5 bases). This CDR3 is built from 13 residues. Trimming pared 9 bases from V and 1 base from J, leaving 11 bases between. Germline V CDR1 and CDR2: SGDLS, YYNGEE. CDR3 amino acids: CAIRRTSYNEQFF. CDR3 DNA sequence: TGTGCCATCCGACGGACTTCCTACAATGAGCAGTTCTTC.

The chain combines TRBV6-2 or TRBV6-3 with TRBJ2-3; 8 nucleotides match TRBD1. CDR1 MNHEY and CDR2 SVGEGT come from the germline V gene. The junction had 11 bases not matched to a gene; V was cut back by 6 bases and J by 6 bases. The CDR3 loop spans 15 amino acids. CDR3 region: CASSHRDRSGDTQYF. The CDR3 DNA reads TGTGCCAGCAGCCACCGGGACAGGTCAGGGGATACGCAGTATTTT.

This chain uses TRBV5-1 with TRBJ2-7; D not certain. V was trimmed by 3 bases and J by 2 bases, leaving 12 bases between them. The CDR3 is 14 amino acids. Germline loops: CDR1 SGHRS, CDR2 YFSETQ. For the CDR3, the DNA is TGCGCCAGCAGCTCAACAGCCCAGACCTACGAGCAGTACTTC. It translates to CASSSTAQTYEQYF.

Notes on this clonotype: A junction end diverges from the germline sequence, so it may reflect a read error. This chain uses TRBV3-1 with TRBJ2-2; 8 bases match TRBD2. The CDR3 covers 15 residues. CDR1 LGHDT and CDR2 YNNKEL come from the germline V gene (reference sequence). This CDR3 reads CASSPGTRGTGELFF. The DNA of the CDR3 is TGCGCCAGCAGCCCCGGGACTAGGGGCACCGGGGAGCTGTTTTTT. The whole variable domain, filled in from reference TRBV3-1 and TRBJ2-2, reads DTAVSQTPKYLVTQMGNDKSIKCEQNLGHDTMYWYKQDSKKFLKIMFSYNNKELIINETVPNRFSPKSPDKAHLNLHINSLELGDSAVYFCASSPGTRGTGELFFGEGSRLTVL.

This clonotype appeared a single time. The rearrangement joins TRBV5-1 to TRBJ1-1; no clear D. The CDR3 spans 14 residues. CDR1 and CDR2 (germline): SGHRS, YFSETQ. With 5 bases removed from V and 1 base from J, the gap between germline ends came to 12 bases. CDR3 protein: CASRPRRPNTEAFF. The CDR3 DNA sequence: TGCGCCAGCAGACCGAGAAGACCGAACACTGAAGCTTTCTTT.

This clonotype appeared a few times. The chain is built from TRBV29-1 and TRBJ1-2, with D possibly being TRBD1 (5 bases). From germline, CDR1 is SQVTM and CDR2 ANQGSEA. The CDR3 contains 14 residues. V lost 0 bases to trimming and J lost 0 bases, with 8 bases between them. This CDR3 reads CSVEEGRPNYGYTF. The CDR3 DNA follows: TGCAGCGTTGAAGAGGGACGTCCTAACTATGGCTACACCTTC.

This clonotype came up a few times. This may come from a read error, since a much larger clone is one base off. Here the CDR3 reads CSVESDVNSGANALTF. DNA for the CDR3: TGCAGCGTTGAGTCGGACGTAAACTCTGGGGCCAACGCCCTGACTTTC. The rearrangement joins TRBV29-1 to TRBJ2-6; a weak D match, TRBD1 (5 bases). From germline, CDR1 is SQVTM and CDR2 ANQGSEA. This CDR3 has 16 amino acids.

This chain's CDR3 is CASSPQLIGGGYTF. The CDR3, as DNA: TGTGCCAGCAGCCCCCAGCTGATTGGGGGCGGCTACACCTTC. This chain uses TRBV9 with TRBJ1-2; a possible D gene is TRBD1 (6 bases). The V gene's germline CDR1 is SGDLS and CDR2 YYNGEE. There are 14 residues in the CDR3. V lost 4 bases, J lost 8 bases, and 18 bases lay in between.

The J gene is TRBJ2-5, the V gene TRBV5-1; 8 nucleotides match TRBD2. The trim removed 7 bases at V and 5 bases at J, leaving 10 bases unmatched. The CDR3 covers 14 residues. Looked up from germline, CDR1 is SGHRS and CDR2 is YFSETQ. As DNA, the CDR3 is TGCGCCAGCCGTATTGGGACTAGTGGGGAGACCCAGTACTTC. This gives the protein CASRIGTSGETQYF. Filled out from reference TRBV5-1 and TRBJ2-5, the complete variable domain reads KAGVTQTPRYLIKTRGQQVTLSCSPISGHRSVSWYQQTPGQGLQFLFEYFSETQRNKGNFPGRFSGRQFSNSRSEMNVSTLELGDSALYLCASRIGTSGETQYFGPGTRLLVL.

CDR3 sequence reads: CASSPISGTIYF. DNA of the CDR3: TGTGCCAGCAGCCCGATCAGTGGCACCATATATTTT. The chain uses TRBV7-9 and TRBJ1-3; D gene ambiguous. The V gene's germline CDR1 is SEHNR and CDR2 FQNEAQ (reference sequence). The CDR3 covers 12 residues. Trimming removed 5 bases at V and 9 bases at J, with 11 bases between.

This chain connects TRBV12-3 or TRBV12-4 to TRBJ1-2, with D unresolved. V was trimmed by 8 bases and J by 0 bases, leaving 10 bases between them. The length of the CDR3 is 13 residues. Here the CDR3 reads CASRESANYGYTF. CDR3 bases: TGTGCCAGCCGGGAGTCTGCTAACTATGGCTACACCTTC.

The table lists this clonotype with a few counts. An end of the junction does not agree with germline; a read error may underlie this. The chain uses TRBV7-2 and TRBJ2-5; no reliable D call. The CDR3 is 14 amino acids. The V gene's germline CDR1 is SGHTA and CDR2 FQGNSA. Here the CDR3 reads CASNFGRTQETQYF. The CDR3 coding sequence is TGCGCCAGCAACTTCGGACGGACCCAAGAGACCCAGTACTTC.

V gene TRBV27 combines with J gene TRBJ1-2; 8 bases match TRBD1. Losses at the gene ends were 3 bases for V and 8 bases for J; bases not matched to a gene: 5. The germline CDR1 and CDR2 sequences are MNHEY and SMNVEV (reference sequence). This CDR3 spans 13 amino acids. CDR3 DNA: TGTGCCAGCAGTTTGGGCAGGGGGCAAGGCTACACCTTC. Residues: CASSLGRGQGYTF.

This clonotype came up once. The gene calls are TRBV5-4 and TRBJ2-4; possible D gene TRBD1, 6 bases. The CDR3 extends over 15 amino acids. Germline CDR1 reads SGHNT; CDR2 reads YYREEE (reference sequence). V was shortened by 2 bases and J by 7 bases, with 16 bases between the two germline ends. This CDR3 is CASSFGGPRGNIQYF. The CDR3 nucleotides are TGTGCCAGCAGCTTTGGTGGCCCGAGGGGGAACATTCAGTACTTC.

J is TRBJ2-6 and V is TRBV12-5; no firm D call. Germline CDR1 reads LGHNT; CDR2 reads FRNRAP. This CDR3 comprises 13 residues. V lost 11 bases and J 1 base, leaving 9 bases between the germline ends. CDR3 in amino acids: CALGSSGANVLTF. Written as DNA, the CDR3 is TGTGCTCTTGGCAGTTCTGGGGCCAACGTCCTGACTTTC.

The sample holds many counts of this clonotype. The chain recombines TRBV2 with TRBJ2-6; D is ambiguous. CDR1 and CDR2 (germline): SNHLY, FYNNEI. V was pared by 2 bases and J by 2 bases, with 4 bases between. This CDR3 has 14 amino acids. As DNA, the CDR3 is TGTGCCAGCAGTGAATTGGCTGGGGCCAACGTCCTGACTTTC. It is translated as CASSELAGANVLTF.

The chain is built from TRBV12-3 or TRBV12-4 and TRBJ2-1, with TRBD2 identical over 10 bases. Losses at the gene ends were 6 bases for V and 5 bases for J; bases not matched to a gene: 7. The CDR3 totals 15 residues. This CDR3 reads CASSTGTSANNEQFF. CDR3 bases: TGTGCCAGCAGCACCGGGACTAGCGCGAACAATGAGCAGTTCTTC.

The V and J genes are TRBV21-1 and TRBJ2-5. TRBV21-1 is an annotated pseudogene. The CDR3 is 15 amino acids. Written as DNA, the CDR3 is TGTGCCAGCAGCAAAGTTTCCGACGGCCTGGAGACCCAGTACTTC. Its translation is CASSKVSDGLETQYF.

The CDR3, as DNA: TGTGCCAGCAGTACCCCGGAGGCCCCAGATACGCAGTATTTT. Amino acid sequence: CASSTPEAPDTQYF. This chain links TRBV28 with TRBJ2-3, with D possibly matching TRBD2 (5 bases). V was trimmed by 5 bases and J by 4 bases, leaving 13 bases between them. In germline, CDR1 is MDHEN, CDR2 SYDVKM. The CDR3 loop spans 14 amino acids.

This chain uses TRBV10-2 with TRBJ1-2; no reliable D call. Trimming shortened V by 4 bases and J by 2 bases, and 14 bases separated the two germline ends. The CDR3 is 15 amino acids. The germline V gene has CDR1 WSHSY and CDR2 SAAADI. The CDR3 protein is CASSGGTSRNYGYTF. CDR3 bases: TGCGCCAGCAGTGGTGGCACATCCAGGAACTATGGCTACACCTTC.